A single sample is the source of the 27 T cell receptor beta chains below, sequenced in a study of blood T cell repertoires in COVID-19. The assay was immunoSEQ multiplex PCR, and TCRdb's table has in-frame clones only and misses some. The data contain about 150,000 clones, 80% to 85% of them seen just once; the ten biggest clones take up around 5.4%. Sequencing was performed on PBMCs or T cells enriched from blood (not recorded which). The receptors derive from a woman between 50 and 59 years old who had been exposed to COVID-19.

The J gene is TRBJ1-1, the V gene TRBV9; D is uncertain. CDR3 length equals 13 residues. The V end was cut by 3 bases, the J end by 5 bases, with 11 bases between. The germline V gene encodes CDR1 SGDLS and CDR2 YYNGEE. The CDR3 is CASSDRVGTEAFF. DNA of the CDR3: TGTGCCAGCAGCGACAGAGTTGGAACTGAAGCTTTCTTT.

The CDR3 protein is CASRMTGSLHEQYF. Here the CDR3 DNA reads TGTGCCAGCAGAATGACCGGGTCCCTGCACGAGCAGTACTTC. V and J are TRBV6-5 and TRBJ2-7; D not certain. Germline assignment: CDR1 MNHEY and CDR2 SVGAGI. CDR3 size: 14 residues. Trimming shortened V by 6 bases and J by 5 bases, and 17 bases separated the two germline ends.

The chain is built from TRBV12-3 or TRBV12-4 and TRBJ2-7, with D hard to call. The CDR3 runs to 11 residues. Trimming removed 6 bases at V and 4 bases at J, with 7 bases between. The CDR3 coding sequence is TGTGCCAGCAGCTTTACATACGAGCAGTACTTC. Protein: CASSFTYEQYF.

Regarding this clone: The junction differs from germline at one of its ends, possibly a read error. The V call is TRBV6-2 or TRBV6-3, the J call TRBJ2-2, with 11 bases lining up with TRBD2. The CDR3 totals 18 residues. Germline-derived CDR1 and CDR2 are MNHEY and SVGEGT. The CDR3 spells CASTYVTSGVVGTGELFF. The DNA of the CDR3 is TGTGCCAGCACTTACGTGACTAGCGGGGTCGTAGGCACCGGGGAGCTGTTTTTT.

This chain connects TRBV7-9 to TRBJ1-2; D gene uncertain. The CDR3 is 16 residues long. Looked up from germline, CDR1 is SEHNR and CDR2 is FQNEAQ (reference sequence). The V gene lost 2 bases and the J gene lost 4 bases, with 17 bases spanning the gap. The CDR3 sequence is CASSLRSQEIIYGYTF. As DNA, the CDR3 is TGTGCCAGCAGCTTACGGTCTCAAGAAATAATCTATGGCTACACCTTC.

The J gene is TRBJ2-7, the V gene TRBV5-4, with 10 bases matching TRBD2. This CDR3 is 16 amino acids long. CDR1 SGHNT and CDR2 YYREEE come from the germline V gene (reference sequence). V trimming: 1 base; J trimming: 5 bases; junction bases outside the gene matches: 9. The CDR3 DNA reads TGTGCCAGCAGCTTGAAGGGACTAGCGCGGCCCCACGAGCAGTACTTC. Translation: CASSLKGLARPHEQYF.

A single count supports this clone. V usage is TRBV12-3 or TRBV12-4 and J usage is TRBJ1-2, with a possible D match to TRBD1 (6 bases). Trimming took off 5 bases at V and 2 bases at J, with 9 bases between the two ends. This CDR3 region has 13 residues. CDR3 loop: CASSADRNYGYTF. The CDR3, as DNA: TGTGCCAGCAGTGCAGACAGGAACTATGGCTACACCTTC.

V usage is TRBV9 and J usage is TRBJ2-1; 8 nucleotides match TRBD2. Unmatched junction bases numbered 10, after V lost 4 bases and J lost 10 bases. The CDR3 loop spans 14 amino acids. Per the germline V gene, CDR1 is SGDLS and CDR2 is YYNGEE. CDR3 DNA: TGTGCCAGCAGCCCGGGACTAGAGTCAGGGGAGCAGTTCTTC. Encoded protein: CASSPGLESGEQFF.

This clone was picked up a small number of times. The chain joins TRBV6-5 to TRBJ2-7, with TRBD1 identical over 9 bases. The V gene end was trimmed by 0 bases and the J gene end by 2 bases; junction bases not matched to a gene: 5. Per germline, CDR1 MNHEY and CDR2 SVGAGI. The CDR3 consists of 16 residues. In DNA form, the CDR3 reads TGTGCCAGCAGTTACTCTGTGGACAGGGGAACCTACGAGCAGTACTTC. It yields the protein CASSYSVDRGTYEQYF.

The chain couples TRBV4-2 to TRBJ1-3; D may be TRBD1 (6 bases). Trimming took off 4 bases at V and 3 bases at J, with 13 bases between the two ends. CDR3 size: 15 residues. Germline CDR1 is LGHNA and CDR2 is YNFKEQ. The CDR3 nucleotides are TGTGCCAGCAGCCTTTGGACAGACTTTGGAAACACCATATATTTT. The encoded protein is CASSLWTDFGNTIYF.

This rearrangement joins TRBV9 to TRBJ2-2; D gene unclear. The V gene's germline CDR1 is SGDLS and CDR2 YYNGEE. Trimming took off 0 bases at V and 1 base at J, with 10 bases between the two ends. The CDR3 spans 16 residues. DNA of the CDR3: TGTGCCAGCAGCGTAGGAGGCGTGGGGAACACCGGGGAGCTGTTTTTT. Protein product: CASSVGGVGNTGELFF.

The DNA for the CDR3 is TGTGCCAGCTCCCCCACTCGGGGGGTGGTTGGCCGCTACGAGCAGTACTTC. Encoded protein: CASSPTRGVVGRYEQYF. The J gene is TRBJ2-7, the V gene TRBV18, with 7 bases identical to TRBD2. Looked up from germline, CDR1 is KGHSH and CDR2 is LQKENI. The V and J ends lost 6 bases and 3 bases, in that order; junction bases with no gene match: 17. The CDR3 loop spans 17 amino acids.

The rearrangement joins TRBV24-1 to TRBJ1-5; TRBD1 matches 7 bases. There are 13 residues in the CDR3. The germline CDR1 and CDR2 sequences are KGHDR and SFDVKD. After removal of 10 bases from V and 3 bases from J, the junction contained 5 bases not matched to a gene. In nucleotides, the CDR3 is TGTGCCACGAGGGGACAGAACAATCAGCCCCAGCATTTT. This translates into CATRGQNNQPQHF.

The genes are TRBV5-1 and TRBJ2-1; maybe TRBD2 (6 bases). Germline CDR1 and CDR2: SGHRS and YFSETQ. Trimming took 4 bases from V and 12 from J, leaving 23 bases between them. This CDR3 contains 15 residues. CDR3 DNA: TGCGCCAGCAGCAGGGACTCCACGACCCTGGGAACGCAGTTCTTC. Encoded protein: CASSRDSTTLGTQFF. The full variable domain, in which reference TRBV5-1 and TRBJ2-1 provide the parts outside the CDR3, is KAGVTQTPRYLIKTRGQQVTLSCSPISGHRSVSWYQQTPGQGLQFLFEYFSETQRNKGNFPGRFSGRQFSNSRSEMNVSTLELGDSALYLCASSRDSTTLGTQFFGPGTRLTVL.

This clone appeared once. CDR3 loop: CASSLDGGAGETQYF. The CDR3 nucleotides are TGTGCCAGCAGCTTGGACGGGGGGGCCGGAGAGACCCAGTACTTC. The rearrangement links TRBV7-2 to TRBJ2-5, with TRBD2 identical over 8 bases. Germline assignment: CDR1 SGHTA and CDR2 FQGNSA. Trimming took 3 bases from V and 4 from J; bases not matched to a gene: 7. The CDR3 runs to 15 residues.

The chain couples TRBV5-1 to TRBJ2-5; 8 bases align to TRBD2. CDR3 length: 14 amino acids. Trimming removed 4 bases from V and 2 bases from J; junction bases left unmatched: 4. Germline V gene sequence: CDR1 SGHRS, CDR2 YFSETQ. The CDR3 nucleotides read TGCGCCAGCAGCCTAGGGACTAGGCAAGAGACCCAGTACTTC. Its translation: CASSLGTRQETQYF.

The chain has TRBV2 and TRBJ2-7, with 8 nucleotides matching TRBD1. The germline V gene encodes CDR1 SNHLY and CDR2 FYNNEI. With 4 bases clipped from V and 6 bases from J, the junction kept 5 bases outside the gene matches. The CDR3 has 13 residues. As DNA, the CDR3 is TGTGCCAGCAGTGGACAGGGGATACGCGAGCAGTACTTC. It is translated as CASSGQGIREQYF.

V is TRBV4-1 and J is TRBJ2-7, with D perhaps TRBD1 (5 bases). V was shortened by 5 bases and J by 0 bases, with 14 bases between the two germline ends. The CDR3 length is 15 residues. Germline CDR1 is MGHRA and CDR2 is YSYEKL. In nucleotides, the CDR3 is TGCGCCAGCAGCTCTGGACACTTAAGCTCCTACGAGCAGTACTTC. It is translated as CASSSGHLSSYEQYF.

This clone was picked up one time. CDR3 bases: TGTGCCAGCAGGCGATCGGGACTAGCGGGAGCTGAGCAGTTCTTC. This sequence encodes CASRRSGLAGAEQFF. The chain recombines TRBV5-6 with TRBJ2-1, with TRBD2 matching over 14 bases. The CDR3 runs to 15 residues. Germline V CDR1 and CDR2: SGHDT, YYEEEE. Trimming removed 5 bases from V and 9 bases from J; junction bases left unmatched: 7.

The chain combines TRBV7-9 with TRBJ2-1; TRBD2 is a possible D gene (5 bases). Trimming left V 3 bases short and J 9 bases short, with 18 bases between. Germline CDR1 is SEHNR and CDR2 is FQNEAQ (reference sequence). CDR3 length: 15 amino acids. The CDR3 here is CASSFISGGGGEQFF. The DNA of the CDR3 is TGTGCCAGCAGCTTCATAAGCGGTGGAGGAGGTGAGCAGTTCTTC.

In its sample, this clone was seen once. The chain recombines TRBV19 with TRBJ2-3; D might be TRBD2 (5 bases). The length of the CDR3 is 14 residues. Trimming cost V 3 bases and J 6 bases, with 13 bases left between them. Germline V lookup: CDR1 LNHDA, CDR2 SQIVND (reference sequence). The CDR3 reads CASSISRRRDTQYF. The CDR3 DNA reads as TGTGCCAGTAGTATCTCCCGTCGGAGGGATACGCAGTATTTT.

V gene TRBV12-3 or TRBV12-4 combines with J gene TRBJ1-1, with no clear D. Trimming took 7 bases from V and 3 from J, leaving 12 bases between them. The CDR3 contains 13 residues. Here the CDR3 reads CASTLEFYTEAFF. Written as DNA, the CDR3 is TGTGCCAGCACTCTGGAGTTTTACACTGAAGCTTTCTTT.

The genes are TRBV27 and TRBJ1-6, with no clear D. V lost 6 bases and J lost 11, with 17 bases in between. CDR1 is MNHEY, CDR2 SMNVEV, per germline (reference sequence). The CDR3 has 14 amino acids. The CDR3 nucleotides read TGTGCCAGCAGCCGAGGGATATGGGTGGCACCCCTCCACTTT. The encoded protein is CASSRGIWVAPLHF.

The genes are TRBV7-6 and TRBJ2-6; D may be TRBD2 (6 bases). Germline loops: CDR1 SGHVS, CDR2 FNYEAQ. CDR3 size: 18 residues. Trimming removed 1 base at V and 0 bases at J, with 13 bases between. The CDR3 DNA is TGTGCCAGCAGCTTAGAGGTCGGGGGACGCTCTGGGGCCAACGTCCTGACTTTC. Amino acid sequence: CASSLEVGGRSGANVLTF.

This clone was seen a few times. V and J are TRBV6-4 and TRBJ2-2; 8 bases agree with TRBD1. This CDR3 contains 15 residues. Germline CDR1 and CDR2: MRHNA and SNTAGT. With V trimmed by 3 bases and J by 4 bases, 4 bases remained unmatched. The CDR3, as DNA: TGTGCCAGCAGTGAGGGACAGGACGGCACCGGGGAGCTGTTTTTT. Translating gives CASSEGQDGTGELFF.

The chain links TRBV7-8 to TRBJ2-4; tentatively, D is TRBD2 (5 bases). V lost 0 bases to trimming and J lost 2 bases, with 20 bases between them. The germline V gene has CDR1 SGHVS and CDR2 FQNEAQ. The CDR3 runs 19 residues. The CDR3 protein is CASSLAIKGRRATKNIQYF. The CDR3 DNA follows: TGTGCCAGCAGCTTAGCGATTAAAGGCCGGCGGGCGACCAAAAACATTCAGTACTTC.

This chain uses TRBV7-2 with TRBJ1-1; tentative D call: TRBD1 (6 bases). The CDR3 covers 17 residues. CDR1 SGHTA and CDR2 FQGNSA come from the germline V gene. The V and J ends lost 5 bases and 2 bases respectively, with 21 bases between them. CDR3 loop: CASSPRGSQVLNTEAFF. CDR3 coding DNA: TGTGCCAGCAGCCCGAGGGGGTCACAGGTACTCAACACTGAAGCTTTCTTT.